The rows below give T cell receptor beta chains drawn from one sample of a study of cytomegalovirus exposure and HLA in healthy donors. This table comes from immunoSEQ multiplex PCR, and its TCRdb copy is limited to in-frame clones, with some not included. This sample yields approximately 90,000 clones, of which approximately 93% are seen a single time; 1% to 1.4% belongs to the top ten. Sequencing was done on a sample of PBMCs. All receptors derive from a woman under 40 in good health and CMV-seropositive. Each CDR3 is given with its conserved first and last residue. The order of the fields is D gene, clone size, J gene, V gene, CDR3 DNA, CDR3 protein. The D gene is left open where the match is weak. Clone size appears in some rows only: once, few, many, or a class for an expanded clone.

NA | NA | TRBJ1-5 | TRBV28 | TGTGCCAGCAAGGCAGGGGCCAATCAGCCCCAGCATTTT | CASKAGANQPQHF
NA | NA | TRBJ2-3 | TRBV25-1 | TGTGCCAGCAGTGAATTTGGGACACCGAACACAGATACGCAGTATTTT | CASSEFGTPNTDTQYF
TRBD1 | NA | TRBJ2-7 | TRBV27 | TGTGCCAGCAGTCCCCGGACAGGACCCTACGAGCAGTACTTC | CASSPRTGPYEQYF
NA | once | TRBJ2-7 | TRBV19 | TGTGCCAGTTCTCGTGGCAGCTACGAGCAGTACTTC | CASSRGSYEQYF
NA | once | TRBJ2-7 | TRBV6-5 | TGTGCCAGCACCCGCCTCGGGGGTACCGAGCAGTACTTC | CASTRLGGTEQYF
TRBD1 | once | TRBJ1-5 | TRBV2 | TGTGCCAGCAGTGCCGCCGGGACAGCCAATCAGCCCCAGCATTTT | CASSAAGTANQPQHF
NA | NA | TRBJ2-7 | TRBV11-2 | TGTGCCAGCAGCTTAGTCGGGGGATCATTCGGGAACGAGCAGTACTTC | CASSLVGGSFGNEQYF
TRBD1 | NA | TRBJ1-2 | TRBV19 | TGTGCCAGTAGCACAGGGGCTGGCTACACCTTC | CASSTGAGYTF
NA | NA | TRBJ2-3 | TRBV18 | TGTGCCAGCTCCGGCGGGGCATTATCAGATACGCAGTATTTT | CASSGGALSDTQYF
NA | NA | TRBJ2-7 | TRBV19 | TGTGCCAGTAGTAAGACAGCCAATCCCAGGGGCGAGCAGTACTTC | CASSKTANPRGEQYF
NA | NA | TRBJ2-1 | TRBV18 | TGTGCCAGCTCACCACCACAGGACTACAATGAGCAGTTCTTC | CASSPPQDYNEQFF
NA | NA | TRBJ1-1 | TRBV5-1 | TGCGCCAGCAGCACCCAGGGGCTCACTGAAGCTTTCTTT | CASSTQGLTEAFF
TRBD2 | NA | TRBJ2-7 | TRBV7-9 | TGTGCCAGCAGCTTAGTGCGGGGGATTGCAGCCTACGAGCAGTACTTC | CASSLVRGIAAYEQYF
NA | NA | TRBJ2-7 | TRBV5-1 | TGCGCCAGCAGCTTGGTCTCCAGGGACGAGCAGTACTTC | CASSLVSRDEQYF
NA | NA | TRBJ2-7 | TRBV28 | TGTGCCAGCAGCGACTTAGGAAGCGAGCAGTACTTC | CASSDLGSEQYF
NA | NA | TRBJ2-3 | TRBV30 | TGTGCCTGGAAACGCGGAGCGGTCACAGATACGCAGTATTTT | CAWKRGAVTDTQYF
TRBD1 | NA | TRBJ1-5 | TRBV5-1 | TGCGCCAGCAGCTTGGCCCCTTTGGGGGGACAGGGTAGCAATCAGCCCCAGCATTTT | CASSLAPLGGQGSNQPQHF
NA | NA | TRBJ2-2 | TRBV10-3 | TGTGCCATCACCAGGACAGAGAACACCGGGGAGCTGTTTTTT | CAITRTENTGELFF
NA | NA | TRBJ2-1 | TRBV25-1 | TGTGCCAGCAGTGAAACTAGGCCCAGTCGTCCTGAGCAGTTCTTC | CASSETRPSRPEQFF
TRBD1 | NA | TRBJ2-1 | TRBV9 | TGTGCCAGCAGCGTAGGACAGGGGGCCTACAATGAGCAGTTCTTC | CASSVGQGAYNEQFF
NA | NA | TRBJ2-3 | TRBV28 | TGTGCCAGCAGTTTTTTGCGCCTGGGAGCAGATACGCAGTATTTT | CASSFLRLGADTQYF
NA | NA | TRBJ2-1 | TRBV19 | TGTGCCAGTAGGGACGGGAGCTCCTACAATGAGCAGTTCTTC | CASRDGSSYNEQFF
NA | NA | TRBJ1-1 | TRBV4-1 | TGCGCCAGCAGCCGGAGCCCCGGGACAACTATTGAAGCTTTCTTT | CASSRSPGTTIEAFF
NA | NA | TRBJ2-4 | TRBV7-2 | TGTGCCAGCAGCCAAACAGGGAAAAACATTCAGTACTTC | CASSQTGKNIQYF
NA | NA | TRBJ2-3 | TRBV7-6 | TGTGCCAGCAGCCCACGACTAGTCTTTGGCACAGATACGCAGTATTTT | CASSPRLVFGTDTQYF
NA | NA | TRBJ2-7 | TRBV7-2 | TGTGCCAGCAGCTCCCTGATGCGCGAGCAGTACTTC | CASSSLMREQYF
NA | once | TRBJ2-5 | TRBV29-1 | TGCAGCGGGACAGTACAAGAGACCCAGTACTTC | CSGTVQETQYF
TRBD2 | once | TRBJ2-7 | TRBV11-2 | TGTGCCAGCAGCTTTCCGGTTAGCGGGAGGTCACACGAGCAGTACTTC | CASSFPVSGRSHEQYF
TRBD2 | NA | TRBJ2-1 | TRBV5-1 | TGCGCCAGCAGCTTCGGACTAGCGGGAATCGACAATGAGCAGTTCTTC | CASSFGLAGIDNEQFF
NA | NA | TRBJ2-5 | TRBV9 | TGTGCCAGCAGCCCTAGCGAGAGCCAAGAGACCCAGTACTTC | CASSPSESQETQYF
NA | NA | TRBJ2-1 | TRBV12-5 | TGTGCTAGTGGTTTGACGGGAAGCTCCTACAATGAGCAGTTCTTC | CASGLTGSSYNEQFF
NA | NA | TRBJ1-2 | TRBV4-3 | TGCGCCAGCAGCCAAGAATCAGGGGTAAACTATGGCTACACCTTC | CASSQESGVNYGYTF
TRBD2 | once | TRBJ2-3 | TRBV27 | TGTGCCAGCAGTTTGGAGAGCGGGAGGGCCGAGGATACGCAGTATTTT | CASSLESGRAEDTQYF
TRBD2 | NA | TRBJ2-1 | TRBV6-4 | TGTGCCAGCAGTAGAGTACAAGGGGATCTAGCGGATCTGGGGGTCTATGAGCAGTTCTTC | CASSRVQGDLADLGVYEQFF
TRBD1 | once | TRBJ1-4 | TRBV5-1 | TGCGCCAGCAGCCTTACACAGGGGAATGTACGTGAAAAACTGTTTTTT | CASSLTQGNVREKLFF
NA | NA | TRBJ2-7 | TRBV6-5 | TGTGCCAGCAGTTTAGGACGTAGCGGACTCGAGCAGTACTTC | CASSLGRSGLEQYF
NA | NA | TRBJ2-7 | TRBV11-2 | TGTGCCAGCAGCTTAGCGGGATACGAGCAGTACTTC | CASSLAGYEQYF
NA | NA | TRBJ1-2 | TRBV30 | TGTGCCTGGACTTCCAGCGGCTATGGCTACACCTTC | CAWTSSGYGYTF
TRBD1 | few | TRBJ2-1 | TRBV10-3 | TGTGCCATTAACCCGGGGGACAGGGTCAACAATGAGCAGTTCTTC | CAINPGDRVNNEQFF
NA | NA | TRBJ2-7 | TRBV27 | TGTGCCAGCAGTAAGTCTACCATGCCCCCCTACGAGCAGTACTTC | CASSKSTMPPYEQYF
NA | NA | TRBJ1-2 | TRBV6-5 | TGTGCCACCATCCCGACGGGGGGCGCTTATGGCTACACCTTC | CATIPTGGAYGYTF
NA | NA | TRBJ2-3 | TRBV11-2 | TGTGCCAGCAGCTTAGTTTGGAGCATACGCAACACAGATACGCAGTATTTT | CASSLVWSIRNTDTQYF
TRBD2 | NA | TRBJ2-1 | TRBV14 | TGTGCCAGCAGCCCCCGGTGGAGCGGGAGTTACAATGAGCAGTTCTTC | CASSPRWSGSYNEQFF
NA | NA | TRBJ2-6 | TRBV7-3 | TGTGCCAGCAGCTTAGCGGGTAGCTCTGGGGCCAACGTCCTGACTTTC | CASSLAGSSGANVLTF
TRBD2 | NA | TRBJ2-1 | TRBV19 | TGTGCCAGTAGTATAGAGGTATTAGCGGGAGTTCCTGGCAATGAGCAGTTCTTC | CASSIEVLAGVPGNEQFF
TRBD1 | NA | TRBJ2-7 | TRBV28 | TGTGCCAGCAGCCCAAGGACAGGAGACTCCTACGAGCAGTACTTC | CASSPRTGDSYEQYF
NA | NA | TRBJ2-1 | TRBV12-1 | TGTGCCAGCAGCTTTGGAGGTAAATACTCGTTAAATGAGCAGTTCTTC | CASSFGGKYSLNEQFF
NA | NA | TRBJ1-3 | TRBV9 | TGTGCCAGCAGCGTAGTCCCGACAGACTCTGGAAACACCATATATTTT | CASSVVPTDSGNTIYF
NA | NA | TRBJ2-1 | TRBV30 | TGTGCCTGGAGGGGCAGGGATGAGCAGTTCTTC | CAWRGRDEQFF
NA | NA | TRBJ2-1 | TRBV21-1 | TGTGCCAGCCGAACTAGCGGGAGGGCCGGGAATGAGCAGTTCTTC | CASRTSGRAGNEQFF
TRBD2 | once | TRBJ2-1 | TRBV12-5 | TGTGCTAGTGGTTCCGGGACTAGCGGGTCGGTTGAGCAGTTCTTC | CASGSGTSGSVEQFF
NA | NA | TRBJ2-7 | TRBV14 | TGTGCCAGCAGCCAAGTTGGCAGAAACTACGAGCAGTACTTC | CASSQVGRNYEQYF
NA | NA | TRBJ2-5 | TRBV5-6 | TGTGCCAGCAGCTTGGGACAAGGTGGAGAGACCCAGTACTTC | CASSLGQGGETQYF
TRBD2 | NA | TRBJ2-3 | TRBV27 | TGTGCCAGCAGTTGGACTAGCGGGAGTTGGACAGATACGCAGTATTTT | CASSWTSGSWTDTQYF